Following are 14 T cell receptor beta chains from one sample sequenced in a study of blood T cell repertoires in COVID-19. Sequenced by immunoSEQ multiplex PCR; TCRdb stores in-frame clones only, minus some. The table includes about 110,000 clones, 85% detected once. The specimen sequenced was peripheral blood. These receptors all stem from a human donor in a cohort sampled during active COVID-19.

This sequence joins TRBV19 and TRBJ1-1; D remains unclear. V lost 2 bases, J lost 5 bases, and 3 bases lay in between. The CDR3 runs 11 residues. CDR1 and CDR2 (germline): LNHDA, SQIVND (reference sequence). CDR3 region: CASSITTEAFF. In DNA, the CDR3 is TGTGCCAGTAGTATAACAACTGAAGCTTTCTTT.

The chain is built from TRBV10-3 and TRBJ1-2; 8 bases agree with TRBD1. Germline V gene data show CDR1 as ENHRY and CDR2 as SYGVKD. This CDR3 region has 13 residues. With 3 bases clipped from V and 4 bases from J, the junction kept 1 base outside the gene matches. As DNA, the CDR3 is TGTGCCATCAGTGAAGACAGGGGCTATGGCTACACCTTC. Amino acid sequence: CAISEDRGYGYTF.

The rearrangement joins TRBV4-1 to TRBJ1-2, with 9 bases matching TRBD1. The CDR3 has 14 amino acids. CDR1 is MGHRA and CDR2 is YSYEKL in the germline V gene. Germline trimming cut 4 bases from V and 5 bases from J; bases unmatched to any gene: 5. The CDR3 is CASSRPQGAYGYTF. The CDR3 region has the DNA TGCGCCAGCAGCCGACCACAGGGGGCTTATGGCTACACCTTC.

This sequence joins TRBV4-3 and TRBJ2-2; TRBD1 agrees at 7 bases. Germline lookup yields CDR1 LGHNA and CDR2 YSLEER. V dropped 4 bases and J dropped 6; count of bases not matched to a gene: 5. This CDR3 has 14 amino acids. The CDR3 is CASSPEGAPGELFF. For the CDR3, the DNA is TGCGCCAGCAGCCCAGAGGGGGCACCCGGGGAGCTGTTTTTT.

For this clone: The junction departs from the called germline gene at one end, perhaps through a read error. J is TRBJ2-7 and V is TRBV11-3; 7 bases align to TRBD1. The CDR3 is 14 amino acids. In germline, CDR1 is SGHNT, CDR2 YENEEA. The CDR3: CASSHGQASDEQYF. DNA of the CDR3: TGTGCCAGCAGCCACGGACAGGCCTCCGACGAGCAGTACTTC.

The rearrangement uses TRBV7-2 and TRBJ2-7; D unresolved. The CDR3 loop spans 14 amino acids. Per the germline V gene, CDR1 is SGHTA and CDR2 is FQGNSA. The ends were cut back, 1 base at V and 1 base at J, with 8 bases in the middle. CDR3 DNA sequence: TGTGCCAGCAGCTTAGGTCCAGGATCCTACGAGCAGTACTTC. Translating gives CASSLGPGSYEQYF.

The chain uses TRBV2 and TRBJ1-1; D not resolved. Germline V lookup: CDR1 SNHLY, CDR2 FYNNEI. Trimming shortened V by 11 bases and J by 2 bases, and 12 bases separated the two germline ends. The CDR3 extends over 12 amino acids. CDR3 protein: CAVDIVNTEAFF. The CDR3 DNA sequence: TGTGCCGTCGACATAGTAAACACTGAAGCTTTCTTT.

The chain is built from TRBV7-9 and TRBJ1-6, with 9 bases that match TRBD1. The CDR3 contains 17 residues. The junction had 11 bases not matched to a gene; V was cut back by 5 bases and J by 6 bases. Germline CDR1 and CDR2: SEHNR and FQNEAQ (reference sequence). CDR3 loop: CASSLMGPGQGNSPLHF. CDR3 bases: TGTGCCAGCAGCCTCATGGGGCCGGGACAGGGTAATTCACCCCTCCACTTT.

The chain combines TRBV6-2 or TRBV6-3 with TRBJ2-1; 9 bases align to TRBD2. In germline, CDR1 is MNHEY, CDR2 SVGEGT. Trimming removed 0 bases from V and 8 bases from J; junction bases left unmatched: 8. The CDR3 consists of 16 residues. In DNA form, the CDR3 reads TGTGCCAGCAGTTACTCGGGGACTAGCTCCTTTTATGAGCAGTTCTTC. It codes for CASSYSGTSSFYEQFF.

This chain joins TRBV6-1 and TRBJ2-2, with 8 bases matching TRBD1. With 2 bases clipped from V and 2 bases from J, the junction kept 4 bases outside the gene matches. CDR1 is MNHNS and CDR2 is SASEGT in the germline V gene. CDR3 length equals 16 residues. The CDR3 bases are TGTGCCAGCAGTGAACGACAGGGGCTTAACACCGGGGAGCTGTTTTTT. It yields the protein CASSERQGLNTGELFF.

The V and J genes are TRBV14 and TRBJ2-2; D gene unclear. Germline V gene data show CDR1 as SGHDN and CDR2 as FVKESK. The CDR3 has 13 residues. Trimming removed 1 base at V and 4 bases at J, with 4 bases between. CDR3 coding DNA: TGTGCCAGCAGCCAAGCTTCCACCGGGGAGCTGTTTTTT. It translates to CASSQASTGELFF.

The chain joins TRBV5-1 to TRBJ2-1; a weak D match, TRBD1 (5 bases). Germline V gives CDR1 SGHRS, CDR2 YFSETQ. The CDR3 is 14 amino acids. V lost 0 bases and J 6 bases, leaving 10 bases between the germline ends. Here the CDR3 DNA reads TGCGCCAGCAGCTTGGCAGGGCGGTCCAATGAGCAGTTCTTC. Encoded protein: CASSLAGRSNEQFF.

CDR3 DNA: TGTGCCAGCAGTAAACGCTACACAGATACGCAGTATTTT. Its translation: CASSKRYTDTQYF. The rearrangement links TRBV28 to TRBJ2-3; the D is unclear. Trimming shortened V by 5 bases and J by 2 bases, and 8 bases separated the two germline ends. Per the germline V gene, CDR1 is MDHEN and CDR2 is SYDVKM. The CDR3 length is 13 residues.

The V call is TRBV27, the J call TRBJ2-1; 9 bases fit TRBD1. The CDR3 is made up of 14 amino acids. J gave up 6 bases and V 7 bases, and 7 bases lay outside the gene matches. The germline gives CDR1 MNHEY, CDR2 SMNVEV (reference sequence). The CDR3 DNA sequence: TGTGCCAGCAAGTGGGACAGGGTTTTCAATGAGCAGTTCTTC. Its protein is CASKWDRVFNEQFF.